This T cell receptor beta chain was retrieved from a study of response to subunit inactivated influenza vaccine. Study-wide findings and caveats: Few additional T cells are recruited per seasonal influenza vaccination, authors suggested.

This clonotype was detected a few times. What it recognizes is unknown. Germline CDR1 and CDR2: MRHNA and SNTAGT. V shed 4 bases, J shed 11 bases, and the junction held 3 bases outside the gene matches. The CDR3 loop spans 13 amino acids. TCRdb independently ran MiXCR on the RT-PCR reads; one entry per CDR3 protein. Here the sample spans 700,000 to 800,000 distinct CDR3 sequences, approximately 17% being singletons. Sequences were derived from PBMCs from blood, sampled about 5 days after vaccination. This clonotype was sampled from a man aged 50 or older who received an inactivated influenza vaccine. The chain uses TRBV6-4 and TRBJ2-1; 12 bases fit TRBD1. Here the CDR3 DNA reads TGTGCCAGCAGTGCGGGGACAGGGGGCAAGCAGTTCTTC. As protein: CASSAGTGGKQFF.